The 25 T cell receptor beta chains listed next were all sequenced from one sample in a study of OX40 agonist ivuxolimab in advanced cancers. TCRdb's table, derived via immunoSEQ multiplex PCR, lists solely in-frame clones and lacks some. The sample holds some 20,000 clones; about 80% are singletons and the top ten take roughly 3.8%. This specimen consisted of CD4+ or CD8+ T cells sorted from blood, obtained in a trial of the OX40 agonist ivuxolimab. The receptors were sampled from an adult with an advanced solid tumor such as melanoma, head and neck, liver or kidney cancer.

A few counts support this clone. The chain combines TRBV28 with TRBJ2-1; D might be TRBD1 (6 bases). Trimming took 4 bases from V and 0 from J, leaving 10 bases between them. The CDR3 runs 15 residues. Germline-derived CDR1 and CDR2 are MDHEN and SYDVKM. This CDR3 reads CASSYQGLSYNEQFF. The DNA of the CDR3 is TGTGCCAGCAGTTACCAGGGGCTCTCCTACAATGAGCAGTTCTTC.

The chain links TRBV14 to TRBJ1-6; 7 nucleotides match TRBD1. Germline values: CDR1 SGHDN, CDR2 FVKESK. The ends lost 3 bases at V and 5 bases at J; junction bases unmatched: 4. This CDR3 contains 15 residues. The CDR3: CASSHYGQDNSPLHF. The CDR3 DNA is TGTGCCAGCAGCCACTACGGACAGGATAATTCACCCCTCCACTTT.

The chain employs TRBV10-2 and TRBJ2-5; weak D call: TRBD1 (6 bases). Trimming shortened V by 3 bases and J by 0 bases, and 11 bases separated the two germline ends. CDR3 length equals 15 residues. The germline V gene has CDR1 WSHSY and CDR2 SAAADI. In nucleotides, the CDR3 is TGCGCCAGCAGTGAATTTGGACAGCACCAAGAGACCCAGTACTTC. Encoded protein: CASSEFGQHQETQYF.

CDR3: CASSPSTSGRRSSYNEQFF. The CDR3 DNA reads as TGTGCCAGCAGTCCCTCCACTAGCGGGAGAAGAAGCTCCTACAATGAGCAGTTCTTC. This chain links TRBV27 with TRBJ2-1, with 11 bases that match TRBD2. Looked up from germline, CDR1 is MNHEY and CDR2 is SMNVEV (reference sequence). The CDR3 runs 19 residues. V gave up 5 bases and J gave up 0 bases; unmatched junction bases: 12.

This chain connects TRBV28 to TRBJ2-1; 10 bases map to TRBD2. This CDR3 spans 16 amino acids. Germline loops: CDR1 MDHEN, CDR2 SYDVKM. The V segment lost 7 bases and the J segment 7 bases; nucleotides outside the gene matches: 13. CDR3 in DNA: TGTGCCAGCATACCGGGACTAGCGACGATTGGAAATGAGCAGTTCTTC. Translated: CASIPGLATIGNEQFF.

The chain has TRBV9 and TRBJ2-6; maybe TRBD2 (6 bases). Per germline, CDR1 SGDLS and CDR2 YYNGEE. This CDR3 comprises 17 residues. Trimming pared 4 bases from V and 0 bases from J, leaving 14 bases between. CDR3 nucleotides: TGTGCCAGCAGCTTACTGGAGGGAGCCTCTGGGGCCAACGTCCTGACTTTC. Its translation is CASSLLEGASGANVLTF.

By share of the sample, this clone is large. CDR3 bases: TGTGCCAGCAGCCAAAACAGGGGCGCCAACACTGAAGCTTTCTTT. This sequence encodes CASSQNRGANTEAFF. J is TRBJ1-1 and V is TRBV7-9, with 7 bases identical to TRBD1. This CDR3 region has 15 residues. Germline V lookup: CDR1 SEHNR, CDR2 FQNEAQ (reference sequence). Losses at the gene ends were 5 bases for V and 2 bases for J; bases not matched to a gene: 8.

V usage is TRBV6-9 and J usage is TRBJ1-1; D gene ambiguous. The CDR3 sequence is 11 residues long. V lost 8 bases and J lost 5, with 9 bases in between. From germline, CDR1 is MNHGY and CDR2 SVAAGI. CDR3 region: CASSLGTEAFF. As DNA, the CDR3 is TGTGCCAGCTCTCTAGGAACTGAAGCTTTCTTT.

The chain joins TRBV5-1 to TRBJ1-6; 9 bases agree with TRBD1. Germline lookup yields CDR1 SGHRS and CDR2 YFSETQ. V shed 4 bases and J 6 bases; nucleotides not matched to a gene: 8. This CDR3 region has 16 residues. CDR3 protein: CASSIMGQGGNSPLHF. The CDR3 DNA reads TGCGCCAGCAGCATCATGGGACAGGGAGGTAATTCACCCCTCCACTTT.

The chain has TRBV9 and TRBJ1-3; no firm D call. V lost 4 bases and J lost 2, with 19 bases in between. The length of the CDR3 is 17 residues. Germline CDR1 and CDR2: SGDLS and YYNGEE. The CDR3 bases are TGTGCCAGCAGCCCTCCTGTTGGGCGCGGGGCTGGAAACACCATATATTTT. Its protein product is CASSPPVGRGAGNTIYF.

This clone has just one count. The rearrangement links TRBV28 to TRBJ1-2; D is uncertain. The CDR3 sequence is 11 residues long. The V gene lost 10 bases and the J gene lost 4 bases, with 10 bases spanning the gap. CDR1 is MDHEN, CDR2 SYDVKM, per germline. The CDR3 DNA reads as TGTGCCACCACTGCCATCTATGGCTACACCTTC. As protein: CATTAIYGYTF.

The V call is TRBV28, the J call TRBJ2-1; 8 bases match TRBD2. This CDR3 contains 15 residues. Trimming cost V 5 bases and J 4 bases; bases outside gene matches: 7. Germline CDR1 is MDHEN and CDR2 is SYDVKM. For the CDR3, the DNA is TGTGCCAGCAGTCCCGGGGGGGGCCCGTACAATGAGCAGTTCTTC. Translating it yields CASSPGGGPYNEQFF. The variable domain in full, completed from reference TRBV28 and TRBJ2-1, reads DVKVTQSSRYLVKRTGEKVFLECVQDMDHENMFWYRQDPGLGLRLIYFSYDVKMKEKGDIPEGYSVSREKKERFSLILESASTNQTSMYLCASSPGGGPYNEQFFGPGTRLTVL.

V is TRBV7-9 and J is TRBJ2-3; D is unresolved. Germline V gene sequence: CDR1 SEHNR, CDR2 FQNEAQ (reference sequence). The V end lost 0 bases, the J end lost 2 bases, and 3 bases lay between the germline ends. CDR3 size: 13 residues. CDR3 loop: CASSLADTDTQYF. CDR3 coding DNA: TGTGCCAGCAGCTTAGCGGACACAGATACGCAGTATTTT.

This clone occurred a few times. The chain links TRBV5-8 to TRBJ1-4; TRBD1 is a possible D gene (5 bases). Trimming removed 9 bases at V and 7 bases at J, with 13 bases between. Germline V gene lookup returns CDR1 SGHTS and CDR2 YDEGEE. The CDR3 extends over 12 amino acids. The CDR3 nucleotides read TGTGCCACCTGGACTGGGACTGAAAAACTGTTTTTT. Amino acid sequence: CATWTGTEKLFF.

CDR3 sequence (DNA): TGTGCCAGCAGCTGGCGGGAGGGCCTCACAGAGACCCAGTACTTC. Translation gives CASSWREGLTETQYF. J is TRBJ2-5 and V is TRBV7-8, with TRBD2 matching over 9 bases. The trim removed 4 bases at V and 4 bases at J, leaving 7 bases unmatched. The CDR3 is made up of 15 amino acids. Germline loops: CDR1 SGHVS, CDR2 FQNEAQ.

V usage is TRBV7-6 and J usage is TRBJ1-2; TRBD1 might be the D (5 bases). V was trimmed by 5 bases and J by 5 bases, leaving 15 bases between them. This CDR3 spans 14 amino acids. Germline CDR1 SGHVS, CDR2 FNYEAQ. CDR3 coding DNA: TGTGCCAGCAGCCCGCTTGGCACAGGATATGGCTACACCTTC. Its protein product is CASSPLGTGYGYTF. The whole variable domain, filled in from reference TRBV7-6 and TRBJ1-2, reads GAGVSQSPRYKVTKRGQDVALRCDPISGHVSLYWYRQALGQGPEFLTYFNYEAQQDKSGLPNDRFSAERPEGSISTLTIQRTEQRDSAMYRCASSPLGTGYGYTFGSGTRLTVV.

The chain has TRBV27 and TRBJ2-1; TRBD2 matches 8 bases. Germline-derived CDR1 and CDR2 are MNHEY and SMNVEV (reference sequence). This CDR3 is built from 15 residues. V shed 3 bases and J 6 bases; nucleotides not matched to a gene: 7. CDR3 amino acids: CASSFGLAGLNEQFF. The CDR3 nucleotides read TGTGCCAGCAGTTTTGGGCTAGCGGGTCTCAATGAGCAGTTCTTC.

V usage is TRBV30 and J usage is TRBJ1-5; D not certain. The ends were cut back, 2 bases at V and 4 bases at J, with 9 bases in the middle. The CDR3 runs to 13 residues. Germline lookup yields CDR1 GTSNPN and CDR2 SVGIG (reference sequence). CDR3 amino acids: CAWSRDLNQPQHF. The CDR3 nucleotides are TGTGCCTGGAGTAGGGATTTAAATCAGCCCCAGCATTTT. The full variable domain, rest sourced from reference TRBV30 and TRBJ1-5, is SQTIHQWPATLVQPVGSPLSLECTVEGTSNPNLYWYRQAAGRGLQLLFYSVGIGQISSEVPQNLSASRPQDRQFILSSKKLLLSDSGFYLCAWSRDLNQPQHFGDGTRLSIL.

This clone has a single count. The CDR3 loop reads CASSQGQGATGELFF. CDR3 DNA: TGTGCCAGCAGCCAGGGACAGGGGGCCACCGGGGAGCTGTTTTTT. The chain is built from TRBV7-3 and TRBJ2-2; 12 bases fit TRBD1. CDR3 length: 15 amino acids. Germline V gene data show CDR1 as SGHTA and CDR2 as FQGTGA. J gave up 4 bases and V 5 bases, and 2 bases lay outside the gene matches. Complete variable domain (other parts from reference TRBV7-3 and TRBJ2-2): GAGVSQTPSNKVTEKGKYVELRCDPISGHTALYWYRQSLGQGPEFLIYFQGTGAADDSGLPNDRFFAVRPEGSVSTLKIQRTERGDSAVYLCASSQGQGATGELFFGEGSRLTVL.

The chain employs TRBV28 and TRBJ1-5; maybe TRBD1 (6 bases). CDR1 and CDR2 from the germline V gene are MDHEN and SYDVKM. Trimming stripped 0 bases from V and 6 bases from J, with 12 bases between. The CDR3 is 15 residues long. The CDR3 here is CASSLWAGDSQPQHF. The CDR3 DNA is TGTGCCAGCAGTTTATGGGCAGGGGATAGTCAGCCCCAGCATTTT. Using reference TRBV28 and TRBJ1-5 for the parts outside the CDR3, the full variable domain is DVKVTQSSRYLVKRTGEKVFLECVQDMDHENMFWYRQDPGLGLRLIYFSYDVKMKEKGDIPEGYSVSREKKERFSLILESASTNQTSMYLCASSLWAGDSQPQHFGDGTRLSIL.

The CDR3 DNA follows: TGTGCCAGTTCGGAGACAGGAAGGGTAGATACGCAGTATTTT. Translated, it gives CASSETGRVDTQYF. The V and J genes are TRBV19 and TRBJ2-3; perhaps TRBD1 as D (6 bases). CDR1 and CDR2 from the germline V gene are LNHDA and SQIVND (reference sequence). CDR3 size: 14 residues. V lost 8 bases, J lost 5 bases, and 17 bases lay in between. Complete variable domain (other parts from reference TRBV19 and TRBJ2-3): DGGITQSPKYLFRKEGQNVTLSCEQNLNHDAMYWYRQDPGQGLRLIYYSQIVNDFQKGDIAEGYSVSREKKESFPLTVTSAQKNPTAFYLCASSETGRVDTQYFGPGTRLTVL.

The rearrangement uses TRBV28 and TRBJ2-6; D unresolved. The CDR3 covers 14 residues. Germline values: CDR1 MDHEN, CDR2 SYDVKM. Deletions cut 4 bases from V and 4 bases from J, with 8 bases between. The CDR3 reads CASSSRAGANVLTF. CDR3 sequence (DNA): TGTGCCAGCAGTTCCCGGGCGGGGGCCAACGTCCTGACTTTC.

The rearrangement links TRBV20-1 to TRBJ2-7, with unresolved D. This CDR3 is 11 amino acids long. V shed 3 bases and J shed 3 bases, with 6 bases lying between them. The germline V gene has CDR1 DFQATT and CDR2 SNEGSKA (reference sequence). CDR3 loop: CSARQYYEQYF. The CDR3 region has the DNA TGCAGTGCTAGGCAGTACTACGAGCAGTACTTC.

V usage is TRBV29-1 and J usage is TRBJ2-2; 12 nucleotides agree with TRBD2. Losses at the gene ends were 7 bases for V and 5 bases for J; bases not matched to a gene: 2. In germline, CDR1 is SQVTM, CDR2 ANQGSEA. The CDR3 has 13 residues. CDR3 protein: CSGGTSGTGELFF. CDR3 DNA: TGCAGCGGAGGGACTAGCGGGACCGGGGAGCTGTTTTTT.

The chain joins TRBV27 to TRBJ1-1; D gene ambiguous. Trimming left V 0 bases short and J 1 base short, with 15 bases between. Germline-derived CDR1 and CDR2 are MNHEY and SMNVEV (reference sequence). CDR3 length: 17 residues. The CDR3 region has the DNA TGTGCCAGCAGTTTATCTAATTTTTTGGGCGCGAACACTGAAGCTTTCTTT. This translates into CASSLSNFLGANTEAFF.